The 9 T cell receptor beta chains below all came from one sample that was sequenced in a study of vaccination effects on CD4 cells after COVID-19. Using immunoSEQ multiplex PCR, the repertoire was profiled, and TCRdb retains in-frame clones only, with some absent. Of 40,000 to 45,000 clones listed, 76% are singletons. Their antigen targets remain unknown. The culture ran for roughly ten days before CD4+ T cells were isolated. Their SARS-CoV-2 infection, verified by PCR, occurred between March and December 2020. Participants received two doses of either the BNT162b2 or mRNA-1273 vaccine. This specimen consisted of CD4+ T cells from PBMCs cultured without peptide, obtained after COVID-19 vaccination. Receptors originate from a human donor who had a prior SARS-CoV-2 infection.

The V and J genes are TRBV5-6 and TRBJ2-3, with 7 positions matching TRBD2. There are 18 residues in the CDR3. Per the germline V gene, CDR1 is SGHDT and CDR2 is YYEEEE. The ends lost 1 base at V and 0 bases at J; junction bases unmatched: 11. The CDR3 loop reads CASSLYGGLSFSTDTQYF. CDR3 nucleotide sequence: TGTGCCAGCAGCTTGTATGGGGGACTATCCTTTAGCACAGATACGCAGTATTTT. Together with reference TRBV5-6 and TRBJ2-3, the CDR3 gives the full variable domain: DAGVTQSPTHLIKTRGQQVTLRCSPKSGHDTVSWYQQALGQGPQFIFQYYEEEERQRGNFPDRFSGHQFPNYSSELNVNALLLGDSALYLCASSLYGGLSFSTDTQYFGPGTRLTVL.

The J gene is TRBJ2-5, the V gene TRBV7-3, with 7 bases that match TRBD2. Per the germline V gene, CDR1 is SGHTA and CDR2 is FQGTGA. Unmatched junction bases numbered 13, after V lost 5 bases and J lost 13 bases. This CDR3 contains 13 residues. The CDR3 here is CASSKGSGGQWYF. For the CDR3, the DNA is TGTGCCAGCAGCAAGGGGTCGGGAGGCCAATGGTACTTC.

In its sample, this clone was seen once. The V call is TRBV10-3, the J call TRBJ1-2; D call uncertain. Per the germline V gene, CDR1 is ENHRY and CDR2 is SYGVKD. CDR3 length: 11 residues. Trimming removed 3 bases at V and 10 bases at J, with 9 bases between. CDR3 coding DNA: TGTGCCATCAGTGACTCCGCCTCCTACACCTTC. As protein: CAISDSASYTF.

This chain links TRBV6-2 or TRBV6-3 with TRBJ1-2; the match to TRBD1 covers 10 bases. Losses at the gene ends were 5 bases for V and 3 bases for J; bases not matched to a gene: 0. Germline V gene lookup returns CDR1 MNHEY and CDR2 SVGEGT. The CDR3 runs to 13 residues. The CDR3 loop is CASSGTGDYGYTF. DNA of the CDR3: TGTGCCAGCAGTGGGACAGGGGACTATGGCTACACCTTC.

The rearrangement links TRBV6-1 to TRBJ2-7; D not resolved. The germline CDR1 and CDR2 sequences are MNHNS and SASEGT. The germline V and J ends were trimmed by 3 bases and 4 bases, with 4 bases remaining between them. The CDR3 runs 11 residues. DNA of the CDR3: TGTGCCAGCAGTGATTTTTACGAGCAGTACTTC. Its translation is CASSDFYEQYF.

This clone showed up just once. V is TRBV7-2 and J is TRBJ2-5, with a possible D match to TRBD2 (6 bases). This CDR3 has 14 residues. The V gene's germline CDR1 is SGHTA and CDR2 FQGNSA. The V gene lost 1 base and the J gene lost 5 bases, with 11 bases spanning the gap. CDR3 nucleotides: TGTGCCAGCAGCTTAGGGATAGGGAGGGAGACCCAGTACTTC. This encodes CASSLGIGRETQYF.

CDR3 DNA: TGTGCCAGCAGCCGAGTTGGGGTATCGAACACTGAAGCTTTCTTT. As protein: CASSRVGVSNTEAFF. This chain connects TRBV7-8 to TRBJ1-1; D uncertain. V was pared by 5 bases and J by 1 base, with 14 bases between. CDR1 is SGHVS, CDR2 FQNEAQ, per germline. This CDR3 contains 15 residues.

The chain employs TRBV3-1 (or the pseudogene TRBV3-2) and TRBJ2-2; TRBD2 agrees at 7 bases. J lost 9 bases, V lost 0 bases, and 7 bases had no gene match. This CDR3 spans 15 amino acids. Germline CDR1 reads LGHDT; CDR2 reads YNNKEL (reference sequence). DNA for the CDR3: TGTGCCAGCAGCCAAGAGCCTAGCGGCGGGCGGGAGCTGTTTTTT. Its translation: CASSQEPSGGRELFF.

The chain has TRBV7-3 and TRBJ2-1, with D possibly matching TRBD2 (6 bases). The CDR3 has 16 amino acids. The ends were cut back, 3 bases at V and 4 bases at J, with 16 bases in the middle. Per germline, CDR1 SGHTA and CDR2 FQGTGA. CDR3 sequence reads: CASSFRLGGIYNEQFF. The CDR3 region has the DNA TGTGCCAGCAGCTTTCGTCTGGGGGGAATATACAATGAGCAGTTCTTC.